The sequence of this T cell receptor (beta chain) was determined in a study of sequential checkpoint blockade in melanoma. Indicated treatment: randomized to nivolumab then ipilimumab (arm A) or the reverse (arm B). PBMC sorting kept live CD3+CD8+ cells without CD19 or CD56. The protocol was immunoSEQ multiplex PCR, while the TCRdb copy is restricted to in-frame clones and leaves out a portion. The top ten clones hold over 9.5% of a sample with some 21,000 clones, roughly 80% of them seen once. The CDR3 consists of 15 residues. Trimming took 5 bases from V and 5 from J, leaving 17 bases between them. Germline CDR1 and CDR2: LNHDA and SQIVND (reference sequence).

This specimen consisted of CD8+ T cells sorted from blood (inferred from file names), obtained from a patient given nivolumab and ipilimumab in sequence. The receptor comes from a human donor with melanoma. The V call is TRBV19, the J call TRBJ2-3, with a tentative D call TRBD1 (5 bases). CDR3 amino acids: CASSPLLAGIDTQYF. Written as DNA, the CDR3 is TGTGCCAGTAGTCCCCTCCTGGCAGGGATAGATACGCAGTATTTT.